The 26 T cell receptor beta chains listed next were all sequenced from one sample in a study of shared clonotypes between healthy human individuals. The data were produced by immunoSEQ multiplex PCR, yet TCRdb's version contains in-frame clones alone and is incomplete. The sample shows 1,400,000 or so clones, approximately 98.5% of them seen only once. The specimen sequenced was naive CD4+ T cells sorted from blood. The subset here: CD45RA+ positively selected. Every receptor here comes from a man aged 25-45 years in good health.

The rearrangement joins TRBV2 to TRBJ2-3; TRBD2 matches at 8 bases. Losses at the gene ends were 6 bases for V and 1 base for J; bases not matched to a gene: 6. Germline V lookup: CDR1 SNHLY, CDR2 FYNNEI. The length of the CDR3 is 15 residues. CDR3 region: CASSSSGIGTDTQYF. DNA of the CDR3: TGTGCCAGCAGCAGTAGCGGGATTGGCACAGATACGCAGTATTTT.

The V gene is TRBV18, the J gene TRBJ2-7, with 8 bases that match TRBD1. Losses at the gene ends were 1 base for V and 3 bases for J; bases not matched to a gene: 2. The CDR3 runs to 14 residues. The germline gives CDR1 KGHSH, CDR2 LQKENI. The CDR3 DNA is TGTGCCAGCTCACCACTTGACAGGGGCTACGAGCAGTACTTC. Translation: CASSPLDRGYEQYF.

This clone was picked up one time. This chain uses TRBV7-3 with TRBJ2-7, with TRBD2 matching over 8 bases. Germline CDR1 and CDR2: SGHTA and FQGTGA. This CDR3 is 17 amino acids long. The V and J ends lost 0 bases and 6 bases, in that order; junction bases with no gene match: 13. The CDR3 region has the DNA TGTGCCAGCAGCTTAACTTTTCAGGGACTAGGGGCCTGCGAGCAGTACTTC. Translating gives CASSLTFQGLGACEQYF. Filled out from reference TRBV7-3 and TRBJ2-7, the complete variable domain reads GAGVSQTPSNKVTEKGKYVELRCDPISGHTALYWYRQSLGQGPEFLIYFQGTGAADDSGLPNDRFFAVRPEGSVSTLKIQRTERGDSAVYLCASSLTFQGLGACEQYFGPGTRLTVT.

This clone came up once. The rearrangement uses TRBV11-2 and TRBJ2-5; TRBD1 might be the D (6 bases). The CDR3 is made up of 16 amino acids. Trimming shortened V by 5 bases and J by 1 base, and 17 bases separated the two germline ends. CDR1 and CDR2 (germline): SGHAT, FQNNGV. In nucleotides, the CDR3 is TGTGCCAGCAGCCCCCGCAGGGGCAGGAGCCAAGAGACCCAGTACTTC. Its translation is CASSPRRGRSQETQYF.

This rearrangement joins TRBV7-2 to TRBJ2-1; 8 bases agree with TRBD1. CDR3 size: 12 residues. Looked up from germline, CDR1 is SGHTA and CDR2 is FQGNSA. V gave up 4 bases and J gave up 9 bases; unmatched junction bases: 2. The DNA for the CDR3 is TGTGCCAGCAGCTCCGACAGGGGTGAGCAGTTCTTC. Translation gives CASSSDRGEQFF.

About this clone: The same CDR3 can be traced to other DNA sequences in this sample. The V gene is TRBV7-3, the J gene TRBJ2-1, with a weak D call TRBD1 (5 bases). Germline V gene lookup returns CDR1 SGHTA and CDR2 FQGTGA. Trimming removed 5 bases from V and 6 bases from J, with 8 bases in between. There are 12 residues in the CDR3. This CDR3 reads CASSPQGNEQFF. The DNA for the CDR3 is TGTGCCAGCAGCCCCCAGGGCAATGAGCAGTTCTTC.

V usage is TRBV5-1 and J usage is TRBJ2-7; 8 positions match TRBD1. CDR3 size: 16 residues. Germline CDR1 SGHRS, CDR2 YFSETQ. Germline trimming cut 3 bases from V and 3 bases from J; bases unmatched to any gene: 11. This CDR3 is CASSWGTGTGNYEQYF. The CDR3 DNA reads TGCGCCAGCAGCTGGGGGACAGGTACGGGTAACTACGAGCAGTACTTC.

This chain joins TRBV28 and TRBJ1-1; TRBD1 is a possible D gene (5 bases). CDR3 length equals 13 residues. Germline assignment: CDR1 MDHEN and CDR2 SYDVKM. CDR3 coding DNA: TGTGCTGAAAACGGGGGTATGAACACTGAAGCTTTCTTT. Protein: CAENGGMNTEAFF.

This clone appeared once. This chain joins TRBV9 and TRBJ2-1; tentatively, D is TRBD2 (5 bases). Germline V gene data show CDR1 as SGDLS and CDR2 as YYNGEE. CDR3 length: 15 residues. With 1 base removed from V and 5 bases from J, the gap between germline ends came to 13 bases. The CDR3 here is CASSVKRRGNNEQFF. Here the CDR3 DNA reads TGTGCCAGCAGCGTAAAGAGACGGGGAAACAATGAGCAGTTCTTC.

V is TRBV4-3 and J is TRBJ2-5; 8 bases are shared with TRBD1. This CDR3 has 15 residues. The germline CDR1 and CDR2 sequences are LGHNA and YSLEER. The V segment lost 0 bases and the J segment 3 bases; nucleotides outside the gene matches: 3. The CDR3 protein is CASSQDPDREETQYF. CDR3 in DNA: TGCGCCAGCAGCCAAGATCCGGACAGGGAAGAGACCCAGTACTTC.

Only one count was recorded for this clone. The CDR3 DNA is TGCGCCAGCACACTATTTAGCGGGAGTTCCTCCTACGAGCAGTACTTC. This codes for CASTLFSGSSSYEQYF. The rearrangement uses TRBV5-1 and TRBJ2-7; 9 nucleotides agree with TRBD2. V was pared by 6 bases and J by 0 bases, with 10 bases of the junction left unmatched. The CDR3 has 16 residues. The germline V gene encodes CDR1 SGHRS and CDR2 YFSETQ.

The CDR3 protein is CATSRDRRELHGYTF. Written as DNA, the CDR3 is TGTGCCACCAGCAGAGATCGCCGGGAGCTTCACGGCTACACCTTC. The chain recombines TRBV15 with TRBJ1-2; no clear D. V was cut by 0 bases and J by 8 bases, with 16 bases left in between. The CDR3 spans 15 residues. CDR1 LNHNV and CDR2 YYDKDF come from the germline V gene (reference sequence).

The V and J genes are TRBV5-6 and TRBJ2-6, with D unresolved. The CDR3 extends over 14 amino acids. V was clipped by 4 bases and J by 4 bases, with 9 bases between them. Germline CDR1 SGHDT, CDR2 YYEEEE. CDR3 nucleotides: TGTGCCAGCAGCGACATTCGAGGGGCCAACGTCCTGACTTTC. Translation: CASSDIRGANVLTF.

The rearrangement uses TRBV19 and TRBJ2-2; possible D gene TRBD2, 6 bases. Trimming shortened V by 3 bases and J by 5 bases, and 13 bases separated the two germline ends. CDR3 length equals 15 residues. Germline V gene data show CDR1 as LNHDA and CDR2 as SQIVND (reference sequence). The CDR3 spells CASSISGVGTGELFF. CDR3 nucleotides: TGTGCCAGTAGTATTTCGGGAGTGGGAACCGGGGAGCTGTTTTTT.

The gene calls are TRBV27 and TRBJ1-1, with D maybe TRBD1 (6 bases). The ends were cut back, 7 bases at V and 1 base at J, with 13 bases in the middle. The CDR3 length is 14 residues. Germline CDR1 MNHEY, CDR2 SMNVEV (reference sequence). Here the CDR3 DNA reads TGTGCCAGCAAACCGGACAGATCGAACACTGAAGCTTTCTTT. Encoded protein: CASKPDRSNTEAFF.

The rearrangement links TRBV20-1 to TRBJ2-7; 11 nucleotides agree with TRBD1. There are 11 residues in the CDR3. Germline values: CDR1 DFQATT, CDR2 SNEGSKA (reference sequence). V was clipped by 6 bases and J by 9 bases; unmatched bases: 4. CDR3 coding DNA: TGCAGTGCAAGGACAGGGGGCGGGCAGTACTTC. Encoded protein: CSARTGGGQYF.

With respect to this clone: At the DNA level, this CDR3 is encoded by other sequences in the same sample as well. V gene TRBV2 combines with J gene TRBJ1-1; no clear D. This CDR3 is built from 11 residues. Germline loops: CDR1 SNHLY, CDR2 FYNNEI. V dropped 5 bases and J dropped 3 bases, with 4 bases sitting between them. Here the CDR3 reads CASSRDTEAFF. Here the CDR3 DNA reads TGTGCCAGCAGTAGGGACACTGAAGCTTTCTTT. The full variable domain, its missing parts supplied by reference TRBV2 and TRBJ1-1, is EPEVTQTPSHQVTQMGQEVILRCVPISNHLYFYWYRQILGQKVEFLVSFYNNEISEKSEIFDDQFSVERPDGSNFTLKIRSTKLEDSAMYFCASSRDTEAFFGQGTRLTVV.

V usage is TRBV7-9 and J usage is TRBJ2-1, with TRBD2 matching 16 bases. This CDR3 contains 19 residues. V trimming: 5 bases; J trimming: 7 bases; junction bases outside the gene matches: 14. The germline CDR1 and CDR2 sequences are SEHNR and FQNEAQ (reference sequence). In DNA form, the CDR3 reads TGTGCCAGCAGCATACCGGGACTAGCGGGAGGGCCAAGGGGTAATGAGCAGTTCTTC. This codes for CASSIPGLAGGPRGNEQFF.

V usage is TRBV20-1 and J usage is TRBJ2-1; no reliable D call. The germline gives CDR1 DFQATT, CDR2 SNEGSKA (reference sequence). Trimming took off 3 bases at V and 10 bases at J, with 10 bases between the two ends. The CDR3 extends over 11 amino acids. DNA for the CDR3: TGCAGTGCTAGTTTAGGATCCGAGCAGTTCTTC. This encodes CSASLGSEQFF.

This clone came up once. The rearrangement links TRBV18 to TRBJ1-1, with 7 bases matching TRBD1. CDR1 and CDR2 from the germline V gene are KGHSH and LQKENI. With V trimmed by 4 bases and J by 1 base, 6 bases remained unmatched. This CDR3 region has 15 residues. Written as DNA, the CDR3 is TGTGCCAGCTCACAAAAGACAGGGACGAACACTGAAGCTTTCTTT. This gives the protein CASSQKTGTNTEAFF.

The chain joins TRBV5-1 to TRBJ1-2; TRBD1 matches 8 bases. This CDR3 has 17 residues. The J segment lost 4 bases and the V segment lost 6 bases, leaving 17 bases of the junction unmatched. Germline CDR1 SGHRS, CDR2 YFSETQ. The CDR3 spells CASTSLRGPGGGYGYTF. The CDR3 DNA is TGCGCCAGCACATCCCTCCGGGGGCCAGGGGGCGGCTATGGCTACACCTTC.

This rearrangement joins TRBV7-2 to TRBJ2-7, with 8 bases identical to TRBD2. J lost 5 bases, V lost 1 base, and 10 bases had no gene match. The CDR3 spans 16 residues. Germline values: CDR1 SGHTA, CDR2 FQGNSA. This CDR3 is CASSLDFAAGAHEQYF. In DNA form, the CDR3 reads TGTGCCAGCAGCTTAGACTTTGCAGCGGGAGCCCACGAGCAGTACTTC.

The chain joins TRBV6-1 to TRBJ2-7; D is possibly TRBD1 (6 bases). V shed 4 bases and J shed 2 bases, with 9 bases lying between them. This CDR3 has 13 residues. The V gene's germline CDR1 is MNHNS and CDR2 SASEGT. CDR3 amino acids: CASSGWTAYEQYF. CDR3 bases: TGTGCCAGCAGTGGATGGACAGCCTACGAGCAGTACTTC.

This chain connects TRBV4-1 to TRBJ1-2; TRBD1 is a possible D gene (6 bases). The germline V and J ends were trimmed by 1 base and 0 bases, with 9 bases remaining between them. In germline, CDR1 is MGHRA, CDR2 YSYEKL. There are 15 residues in the CDR3. Here the CDR3 reads CASSQGTATNYGYTF. CDR3 in DNA: TGCGCCAGCAGCCAAGGGACAGCTACTAACTATGGCTACACCTTC.

The chain has TRBV5-4 and TRBJ1-1; maybe TRBD1 (6 bases). The CDR3 runs 14 residues. CDR1 and CDR2 from the germline V gene are SGHNT and YYREEE (reference sequence). V was clipped by 5 bases and J by 2 bases, with 13 bases between them. This CDR3 is CASRGAVTNTEAFF. The CDR3 region has the DNA TGTGCCAGCAGGGGGGCGGTAACAAACACTGAAGCTTTCTTT.

J is TRBJ2-1 and V is TRBV2, with TRBD2 identical over 9 bases. The V gene end was trimmed by 8 bases and the J gene end by 7 bases; junction bases not matched to a gene: 9. The CDR3 covers 14 residues. Germline V CDR1 and CDR2: SNHLY, FYNNEI. CDR3 nucleotide sequence: TGTGCCAGCGGGACTAGCTCTGTTCGGAATGAGCAGTTCTTC. This gives the protein CASGTSSVRNEQFF.